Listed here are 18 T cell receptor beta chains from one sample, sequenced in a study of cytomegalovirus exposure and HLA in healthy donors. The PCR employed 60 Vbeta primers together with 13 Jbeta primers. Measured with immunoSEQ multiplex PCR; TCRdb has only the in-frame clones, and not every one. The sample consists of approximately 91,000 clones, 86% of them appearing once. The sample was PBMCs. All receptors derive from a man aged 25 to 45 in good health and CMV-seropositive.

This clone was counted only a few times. CDR3 loop: CASSLGPGYNNQPQHF. The CDR3 DNA reads as TGTGCCAGCAGCTTAGGGCCGGGTTATAATAATCAGCCCCAGCATTTT. This chain joins TRBV7-8 and TRBJ1-5; D unclear. Germline lookup yields CDR1 SGHVS and CDR2 FQNEAQ. V was pared by 1 base and J by 4 bases, with 14 bases between. The CDR3 extends over 16 amino acids.

CDR3 in DNA: TGCGCCAGCAGGCGGGAGGGGAACACCGGGGAGCTGTTTTTT. Amino acid sequence: CASRREGNTGELFF. This chain connects TRBV4-1 to TRBJ2-2; TRBD2 matches 9 bases. The CDR3 totals 14 residues. V shed 6 bases and J 1 base; nucleotides not matched to a gene: 0. Germline V gene data show CDR1 as MGHRA and CDR2 as YSYEKL.

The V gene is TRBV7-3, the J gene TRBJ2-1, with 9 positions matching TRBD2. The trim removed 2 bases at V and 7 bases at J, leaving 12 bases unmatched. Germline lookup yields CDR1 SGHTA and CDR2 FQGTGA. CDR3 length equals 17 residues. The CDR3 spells CASSLLPPGTSKNEQFF. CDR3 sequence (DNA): TGTGCCAGCAGCTTATTACCCCCTGGGACTAGCAAGAATGAGCAGTTCTTC. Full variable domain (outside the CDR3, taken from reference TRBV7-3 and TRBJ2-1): GAGVSQTPSNKVTEKGKYVELRCDPISGHTALYWYRQSLGQGPEFLIYFQGTGAADDSGLPNDRFFAVRPEGSVSTLKIQRTERGDSAVYLCASSLLPPGTSKNEQFFGPGTRLTVL.

The chain's CDR3 is CASSLQGDGYNEQFF. In DNA, the CDR3 is TGCGCCAGCAGCTTACAGGGGGATGGCTACAATGAGCAGTTCTTC. This chain joins TRBV5-1 and TRBJ2-1; 8 nucleotides agree with TRBD1. There are 15 residues in the CDR3. In germline, CDR1 is SGHRS, CDR2 YFSETQ. V lost 2 bases, J lost 3 bases, and 4 bases stayed unmatched.

The CDR3 protein is CAWSPGLPNNEQFF. Here the CDR3 DNA reads TGTGCCTGGAGTCCGGGACTCCCAAACAATGAGCAGTTCTTC. The chain couples TRBV30 to TRBJ2-1; TRBD2 is a possible D gene (6 bases). The germline gives CDR1 GTSNPN, CDR2 SVGIG (reference sequence). This CDR3 contains 14 residues. Trimming cost V 2 bases and J 5 bases, with 13 bases left between them. Full variable domain (outside the CDR3, taken from reference TRBV30 and TRBJ2-1): SQTIHQWPATLVQPVGSPLSLECTVEGTSNPNLYWYRQAAGRGLQLLFYSVGIGQISSEVPQNLSASRPQDRQFILSSKKLLLSDSGFYLCAWSPGLPNNEQFFGPGTRLTVL.

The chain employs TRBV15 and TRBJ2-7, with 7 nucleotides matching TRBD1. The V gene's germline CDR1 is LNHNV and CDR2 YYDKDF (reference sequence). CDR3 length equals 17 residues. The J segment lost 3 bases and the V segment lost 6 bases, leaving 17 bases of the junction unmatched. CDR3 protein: CATSTTRDSSSFYEQYF. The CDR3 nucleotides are TGTGCCACCAGTACTACGAGGGACAGTTCCTCCTTCTACGAGCAGTACTTC. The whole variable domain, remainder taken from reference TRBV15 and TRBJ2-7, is DAMVIQNPRYQVTQFGKPVTLSCSQTLNHNVMYWYQQKSSQAPKLLFHYYDKDFNNEADTPDNFQSRRPNTSFCFLDIRSPGLGDTAMYLCATSTTRDSSSFYEQYFGPGTRLTVT.

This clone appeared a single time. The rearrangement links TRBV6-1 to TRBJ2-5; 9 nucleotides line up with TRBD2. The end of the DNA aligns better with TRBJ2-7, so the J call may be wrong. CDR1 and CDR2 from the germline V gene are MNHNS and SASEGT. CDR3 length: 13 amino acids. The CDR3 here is CATRAGGYYEQYF. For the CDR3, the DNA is TGTGCCACGCGGGCGGGAGGGTATTACGAGCAGTACTTC.

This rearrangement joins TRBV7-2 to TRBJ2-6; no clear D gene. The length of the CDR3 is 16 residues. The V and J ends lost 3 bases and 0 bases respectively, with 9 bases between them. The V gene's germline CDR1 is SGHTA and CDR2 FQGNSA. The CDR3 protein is CASSFRSGSGANVLTF. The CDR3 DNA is TGTGCCAGCAGCTTTAGGTCGGGCTCTGGGGCCAACGTCCTGACTTTC.

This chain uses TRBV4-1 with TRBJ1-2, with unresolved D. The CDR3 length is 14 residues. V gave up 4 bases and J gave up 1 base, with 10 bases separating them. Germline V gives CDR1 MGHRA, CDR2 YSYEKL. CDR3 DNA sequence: TGCGCCAGCAGCCTCTTCTATCGTAACTATGGCTACACCTTC. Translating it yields CASSLFYRNYGYTF.

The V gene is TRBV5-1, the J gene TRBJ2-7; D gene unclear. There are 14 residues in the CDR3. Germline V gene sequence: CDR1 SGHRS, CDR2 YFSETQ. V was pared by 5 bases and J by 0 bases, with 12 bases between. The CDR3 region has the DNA TGCGCCAGCAGGGTTCAGGTCAGCTCCTACGAGCAGTACTTC. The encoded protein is CASRVQVSSYEQYF.

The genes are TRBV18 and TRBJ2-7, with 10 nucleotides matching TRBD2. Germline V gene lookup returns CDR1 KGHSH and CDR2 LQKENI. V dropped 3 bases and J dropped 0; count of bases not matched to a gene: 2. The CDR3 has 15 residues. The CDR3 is CASSPGLASSYEQYF. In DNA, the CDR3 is TGTGCCAGCTCACCGGGACTAGCGAGCTCCTACGAGCAGTACTTC. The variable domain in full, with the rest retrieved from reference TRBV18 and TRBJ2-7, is NAGVMQNPRHLVRRRGQEARLRCSPMKGHSHVYWYRQLPEEGLKFMVYLQKENIIDESGMPKERFSAEFPKEGPSILRIQQVVRGDSAAYFCASSPGLASSYEQYFGPGTRLTVT.

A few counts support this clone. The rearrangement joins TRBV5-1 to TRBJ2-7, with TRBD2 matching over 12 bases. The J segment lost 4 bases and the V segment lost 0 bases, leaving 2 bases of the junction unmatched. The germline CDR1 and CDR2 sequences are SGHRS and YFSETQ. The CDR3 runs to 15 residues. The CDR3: CASSLVTSGGYEQYF. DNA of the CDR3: TGCGCCAGCAGCTTGGTTACTAGCGGGGGGTACGAGCAGTACTTC.

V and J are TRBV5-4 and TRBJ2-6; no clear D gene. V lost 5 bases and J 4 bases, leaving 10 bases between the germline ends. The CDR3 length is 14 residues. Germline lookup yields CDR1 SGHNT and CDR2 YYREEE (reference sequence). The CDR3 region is CASRWASGANVLTF. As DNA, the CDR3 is TGTGCCAGCAGGTGGGCGTCCGGGGCCAACGTCCTGACTTTC.

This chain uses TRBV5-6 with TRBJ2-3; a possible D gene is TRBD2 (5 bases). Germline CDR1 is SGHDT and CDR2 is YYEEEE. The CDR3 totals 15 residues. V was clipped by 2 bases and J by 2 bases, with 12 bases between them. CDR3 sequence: CASSFGGRVTDTQYF. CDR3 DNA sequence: TGTGCCAGCAGCTTCGGCGGGCGGGTCACAGATACGCAGTATTTT.

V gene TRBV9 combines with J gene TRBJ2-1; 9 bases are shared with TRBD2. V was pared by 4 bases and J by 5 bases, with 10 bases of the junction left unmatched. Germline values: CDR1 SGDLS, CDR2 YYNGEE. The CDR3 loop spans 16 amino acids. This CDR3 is CASSRGVASGNNEQFF. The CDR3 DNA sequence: TGTGCCAGCAGCCGAGGGGTGGCTAGCGGGAACAATGAGCAGTTCTTC.

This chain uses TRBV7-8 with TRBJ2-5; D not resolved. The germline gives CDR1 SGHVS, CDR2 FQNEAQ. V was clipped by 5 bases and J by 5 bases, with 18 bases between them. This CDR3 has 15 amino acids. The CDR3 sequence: CASSPVSGLSETQYF. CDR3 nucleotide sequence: TGTGCCAGCAGCCCCGTCTCTGGGCTAAGTGAGACCCAGTACTTC.

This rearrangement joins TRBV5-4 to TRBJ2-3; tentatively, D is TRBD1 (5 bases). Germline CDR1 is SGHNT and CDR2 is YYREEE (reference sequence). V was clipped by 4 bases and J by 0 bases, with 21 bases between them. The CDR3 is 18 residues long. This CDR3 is CASSDPIRQLPSTDTQYF. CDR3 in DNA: TGTGCCAGCAGCGACCCGATCCGACAGTTACCTAGCACAGATACGCAGTATTTT.

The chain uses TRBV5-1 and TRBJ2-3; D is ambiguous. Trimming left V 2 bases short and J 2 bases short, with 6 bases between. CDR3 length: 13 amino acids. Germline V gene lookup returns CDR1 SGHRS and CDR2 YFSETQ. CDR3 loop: CASSFDITDTQYF. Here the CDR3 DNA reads TGCGCCAGCAGCTTCGACATCACAGATACGCAGTATTTT.